These T cell receptor beta chains were read from a single sample in a study of shared clonotypes between healthy human individuals. Some clones are missing from TCRdb's copy, which holds only in-frame ones; the method was immunoSEQ multiplex PCR. The data contain 550,000 to 750,000 clones, around 92% of them singletons. Sequencing was done on a sample of naive CD8+ T cells sorted from blood. These receptors were obtained from a young man in good health. CDR3s include the opening cysteine and the closing phenylalanine or tryptophan. The D gene is left open where the match is weak. The size field is filled for only some rows; it gives once, few, many or a size class.

d_gene: .; j_gene: TRBJ2-1; len: 13; v_gene: TRBV19; abundance: .; CDR3nt: TGTGCCAGTAGTATAGGGGCAGGGAATGAGCAGTTCTTC; CDR3aa: CASSIGAGNEQFF
d_gene: TRBD1; j_gene: TRBJ2-2; len: 16; v_gene: TRBV13; abundance: once; CDR3nt: TGTGCCAGCAGCCTTAAGGGGGCGGATCGAATCGGGGAGCTGTTTTTT; CDR3aa: CASSLKGADRIGELFF
d_gene: TRBD1; j_gene: TRBJ2-2; len: 14; v_gene: TRBV4-3; abundance: .; CDR3nt: TGCGCCAGCAGCCGGACAGGGGTGGACGGGGAGCTGTTTTTT; CDR3aa: CASSRTGVDGELFF
d_gene: .; j_gene: TRBJ1-4; len: 15; v_gene: TRBV16; abundance: .; CDR3nt: TGTGCCAGCAGCCCCCTGTCCCGGCGGGGTGAAAAACTGTTTTTT; CDR3aa: CASSPLSRRGEKLFF
d_gene: .; j_gene: TRBJ2-5; len: 15; v_gene: TRBV9; abundance: .; CDR3nt: TGTGCCAGCAGCGGAGGCGGCGGGGCCCAAGAGACCCAGTACTTC; CDR3aa: CASSGGGGAQETQYF
d_gene: .; j_gene: TRBJ2-3; len: 15; v_gene: TRBV4-1; abundance: .; CDR3nt: TGCGCCAGCAGCCAAGTTCAGGGCCCCACAGATACGCAGTATTTT; CDR3aa: CASSQVQGPTDTQYF
d_gene: .; j_gene: TRBJ2-7; len: 14; v_gene: TRBV11-2; abundance: .; CDR3nt: TGTGCCAGCAGCTTAGGAGGGATAACGGGGGAGCAGTACTTC; CDR3aa: CASSLGGITGEQYF
d_gene: TRBD2; j_gene: TRBJ2-7; len: 16; v_gene: TRBV7-9; abundance: .; CDR3nt: TGTGCCAGCAGCCCAGGTCCTAGCGGGGCAACCTACGAGCAGTACTTC; CDR3aa: CASSPGPSGATYEQYF
d_gene: .; j_gene: TRBJ1-1; len: 12; v_gene: TRBV18; abundance: .; CDR3nt: TGTGCCAGCTCACCACGGCCCTCTGAAGCTTTCTTT; CDR3aa: CASSPRPSEAFF
d_gene: .; j_gene: TRBJ1-1; len: 14; v_gene: TRBV4-1; abundance: once; CDR3nt: TGCGCCAGCAGCCAAGAAAGCCTGAACACTGAAGCTTTCTTT; CDR3aa: CASSQESLNTEAFF
d_gene: .; j_gene: TRBJ2-7; len: 13; v_gene: TRBV7-9; abundance: once; CDR3nt: TGTGCCAGCAGCTTAGGATTACTAAACGAGCAGTACTTC; CDR3aa: CASSLGLLNEQYF
d_gene: TRBD1; j_gene: TRBJ1-2; len: 14; v_gene: TRBV27; abundance: .; CDR3nt: TGTGCCAGCACCGGGGACAGGGAGGACTATGGCTACACCTTC; CDR3aa: CASTGDREDYGYTF
d_gene: TRBD2; j_gene: TRBJ2-2; len: 17; v_gene: TRBV10-3; abundance: .; CDR3nt: TGTGCCATCAGCTCACATCTAGCGGGAGTAGCTAACGGGGAGCTGTTTTTT; CDR3aa: CAISSHLAGVANGELFF
d_gene: .; j_gene: TRBJ2-1; len: 16; v_gene: TRBV21-1; abundance: .; CDR3nt: TGTGCCAGCAGCGAGGGTAAAATCCCATGGGTCAATGAGCAGTTCTTC; CDR3aa: CASSEGKIPWVNEQFF
d_gene: TRBD2; j_gene: TRBJ2-1; len: 16; v_gene: TRBV9; abundance: .; CDR3nt: TGTGCCAGCAGCGGAAGGACTAGCGGGTCCTACAATGAGCAGTTCTTC; CDR3aa: CASSGRTSGSYNEQFF
d_gene: .; j_gene: TRBJ2-1; len: 12; v_gene: TRBV27; abundance: .; CDR3nt: TGTGCCAGCAGTTGGACGAACAATGAGCAGTTCTTC; CDR3aa: CASSWTNNEQFF
d_gene: .; j_gene: TRBJ2-3; len: 15; v_gene: TRBV4-1; abundance: .; CDR3nt: TGCGCCAGCAGCCAAGATTCCAAGAAAACAGATACGCAGTATTTT; CDR3aa: CASSQDSKKTDTQYF
d_gene: TRBD1; j_gene: TRBJ2-3; len: 16; v_gene: TRBV5-8; abundance: .; CDR3nt: TGTGCCAGCAGCTTGCTTCGGACAGGGGGCACAGATACGCAGTATTTT; CDR3aa: CASSLLRTGGTDTQYF
d_gene: TRBD2; j_gene: TRBJ2-7; len: 13; v_gene: TRBV7-7; abundance: .; CDR3nt: TGTGCTAGCAGCCCTAGCGGGTCCTACGAGCAGTACTTC; CDR3aa: CASSPSGSYEQYF
d_gene: TRBD2; j_gene: TRBJ2-1; len: 14; v_gene: TRBV28; abundance: .; CDR3nt: TGTGCCAGCAGTTTGCGGGGGTCACAAAATGAGCAGTTCTTC; CDR3aa: CASSLRGSQNEQFF
d_gene: TRBD1; j_gene: TRBJ2-2; len: 16; v_gene: TRBV5-1; abundance: few; CDR3nt: TGCGCCAGCACCGAACTCGAGGGGGCCGACACCGGGGAGCTGTTTTTT; CDR3aa: CASTELEGADTGELFF
d_gene: TRBD2; j_gene: TRBJ2-1; len: 17; v_gene: TRBV7-8; abundance: .; CDR3nt: TGTGCCAGCAGCCAAACCGGGGCGGGAGGGCCCTCTTCTAGGATTATCTTC; CDR3aa: CASSQTGAGGPSSRIIF
d_gene: .; j_gene: TRBJ2-5; len: 19; v_gene: TRBV15; abundance: .; CDR3nt: TGTGCCACCAGCACATCTTATATGGATGTGGGCAGTATGCGGGAGACCCAGTACTTC; CDR3aa: CATSTSYMDVGSMRETQYF
d_gene: TRBD2; j_gene: TRBJ2-1; len: 17; v_gene: TRBV11-3; abundance: .; CDR3nt: TGTGCCAGCAGTAGTCTAGCGGAGTCCTCGGGAGGCAATGAGCAGTTCTTC; CDR3aa: CASSSLAESSGGNEQFF
d_gene: TRBD2; j_gene: TRBJ2-5; len: 14; v_gene: TRBV15; abundance: .; CDR3nt: TGTGCCACCAGGGGGACTAGCGGACATCAGACCCAGTACTTC; CDR3aa: CATRGTSGHQTQYF
d_gene: .; j_gene: TRBJ2-7; len: 14; v_gene: TRBV5-1; abundance: .; CDR3nt: TGCGCCAGCACCCAGCCTGGACAGACCTACGAGCAGTACTTC; CDR3aa: CASTQPGQTYEQYF
d_gene: TRBD1; j_gene: TRBJ1-2; len: 12; v_gene: TRBV16; abundance: few; CDR3nt: TGTGCCAGCAGCCAATCGGGACAGGCTGGCACCTTC; CDR3aa: CASSQSGQAGTF
d_gene: .; j_gene: TRBJ2-7; len: 14; v_gene: TRBV7-9; abundance: .; CDR3nt: TGTGCCAGCAGCTCCCCTGCGAGGTTTTACGAGCAGTACTTC; CDR3aa: CASSSPARFYEQYF
d_gene: TRBD1; j_gene: TRBJ2-7; len: 14; v_gene: TRBV9; abundance: once; CDR3nt: TGTGCCAGCAGCGTCGGGACAGGAAATTACGAGCAGTACTTC; CDR3aa: CASSVGTGNYEQYF
d_gene: .; j_gene: TRBJ1-1; len: 15; v_gene: TRBV7-9; abundance: .; CDR3nt: TGTGCCAGCAGCTTCCTTTCGGCAGGAAACACTGAAGCTTTCTTT; CDR3aa: CASSFLSAGNTEAFF
d_gene: .; j_gene: TRBJ1-1; len: 13; v_gene: TRBV18; abundance: .; CDR3nt: TGTGCCAGCTCACCATGGCGGCGCTCTGAAGCTTTCTTT; CDR3aa: CASSPWRRSEAFF
d_gene: .; j_gene: TRBJ2-1; len: 13; v_gene: TRBV10-1; abundance: .; CDR3nt: TGCGCCAGCTCGAGCGACAACTACAATGAGCAGTTCTTC; CDR3aa: CASSSDNYNEQFF
d_gene: .; j_gene: TRBJ1-4; len: 15; v_gene: TRBV27; abundance: .; CDR3nt: TGTGCCAGCCGACCCCCGCAGTCAACTAATGAAAAACTGTTTTTT; CDR3aa: CASRPPQSTNEKLFF
d_gene: .; j_gene: TRBJ2-7; len: 15; v_gene: TRBV6-1; abundance: .; CDR3nt: TGTGCCAGCAGTGAGTGGGAGGTAGGGACCTACGAGCAGTACTTC; CDR3aa: CASSEWEVGTYEQYF
d_gene: .; j_gene: TRBJ2-2; len: 17; v_gene: TRBV7-2; abundance: .; CDR3nt: TGTGCCAGCAGCTTATACCCCTCCAGGGAGGTTGGCGGGGAGCTGTTTTTT; CDR3aa: CASSLYPSREVGGELFF
d_gene: TRBD1; j_gene: TRBJ2-3; len: 16; v_gene: TRBV9; abundance: .; CDR3nt: TGTGCCAGCAGCGTGGCCACAGGGGCAAGCACAGATACGCAGTATTTT; CDR3aa: CASSVATGASTDTQYF
d_gene: TRBD1; j_gene: TRBJ1-2; len: 16; v_gene: TRBV5-5; abundance: .; CDR3nt: TGTGCCAGCAGCTGGGAGGCTGGGGGGACAGTCTATGGCTACACCTTC; CDR3aa: CASSWEAGGTVYGYTF
d_gene: TRBD1; j_gene: TRBJ2-7; len: 13; v_gene: TRBV19; abundance: .; CDR3nt: TGTGCCAGTAGTCCAGGGGGCTCCTACGAGCAGTACTTC; CDR3aa: CASSPGGSYEQYF
d_gene: .; j_gene: TRBJ2-7; len: 16; v_gene: TRBV27; abundance: .; CDR3nt: TGTGCCAGCAGTTTATCAAGGGGTCCCCTCTCCTACGAGCAGTACTTC; CDR3aa: CASSLSRGPLSYEQYF
d_gene: .; j_gene: TRBJ2-3; len: 15; v_gene: TRBV5-1; abundance: once; CDR3nt: TGCGCCAGCAGCTGGGGGGAACAGGCCACAGATACGCAGTATTTT; CDR3aa: CASSWGEQATDTQYF
d_gene: .; j_gene: TRBJ2-1; len: 15; v_gene: TRBV6-1; abundance: few; CDR3nt: TGTGCCAGCAGTGAAGCGGGAGAGGGATACAATGAGCAGTTCTTC; CDR3aa: CASSEAGEGYNEQFF
d_gene: .; j_gene: TRBJ2-7; len: 15; v_gene: TRBV6-1; abundance: .; CDR3nt: TGTGCCAGCAGTGAAGGGGATAGCCCCGCCTACGAGCAGTACTTC; CDR3aa: CASSEGDSPAYEQYF
d_gene: .; j_gene: TRBJ1-1; len: 12; v_gene: TRBV27; abundance: .; CDR3nt: TGTGCCAGCAGTTTGTTAGGTGGAGAAGCTTTCTTT; CDR3aa: CASSLLGGEAFF
d_gene: TRBD1; j_gene: TRBJ1-5; len: 16; v_gene: TRBV9; abundance: .; CDR3nt: TGTGCCAGCAGCGTGCCGGACAGGGGATGCAATCAGCCCCAGCATTTT; CDR3aa: CASSVPDRGCNQPQHF